This note documents a single T cell receptor (beta chain) sequence. Its antigen is unidentified. The entry originates in a study of T cell responses to AZD1222 COVID-19 vaccine. Study-level points and caveats: Targeting of unmutated variant regions was reportedly seen in nearly half of spike-specific TCRs.

Data came from immunoSEQ multiplex PCR; TCRdb stores just in-frame clones and leaves some out. The profile covers around 90,000 clones, with around nine tenths appearing a single time and around 5.2% taken by the ten largest. The V segment lost 6 bases and the J segment 1 base; nucleotides outside the gene matches: 12. There are 18 residues in the CDR3. CDR1 and CDR2 from the germline V gene are MDHEN and SYDVKM. This chain joins TRBV28 and TRBJ1-5, with TRBD1 identical over 10 bases. This receptor was identified in an adult in good health. The source material was peripheral blood, sampled on day 0 of MenACWY control vaccination. CDR3: CASRTGQGERRSNQPQHF. CDR3 DNA: TGTGCCAGCAGGACAGGACAGGGGGAGAGGAGGAGCAATCAGCCCCAGCATTTT. The whole variable domain, filled in from reference TRBV28 and TRBJ1-5, reads DVKVTQSSRYLVKRTGEKVFLECVQDMDHENMFWYRQDPGLGLRLIYFSYDVKMKEKGDIPEGYSVSREKKERFSLILESASTNQTSMYLCASRTGQGERRSNQPQHFGDGTRLSIL.